Presented here are 30 T cell receptor beta chains from one specimen sequenced in a study of CD8+ T cells in alopecia areata. RNA extraction was followed by reverse transcription into cDNA, which acted as the sequencing template. Sequencing was performed with immunoSEQ multiplex PCR; in TCRdb, only in-frame clones are kept and a portion is missing. Of fewer than 100,000 clones detected, just over 70% appear once; the ten largest clones hold about 18%. Treatment denoted: oral pan-JAK inhibitor, 5-10 mg twice daily. Sequencing was performed on CD8+ T cells sorted from blood, taken between weeks 43 and 45, from a patient treated with tofacitinib. These receptors all come from a human donor with alopecia areata.

There are a few counts of this clone. V is TRBV27 and J is TRBJ2-3; D is tentatively TRBD1 or TRBD2 (7 bases each). CDR1 is MNHEY and CDR2 is SMNVEV in the germline V gene (reference sequence). V was trimmed by 4 bases and J by 3 bases, leaving 14 bases between them. The CDR3 extends over 15 amino acids. In nucleotides, the CDR3 is TGTGCCAGCAGTTCCCAGGGGGGGGGAACAGATACGCAGTATTTT. Translating gives CASSSQGGGTDTQYF.

V usage is TRBV7-2 and J usage is TRBJ2-3; 8 positions agree with TRBD2. The germline CDR1 and CDR2 sequences are SGHTA and FQGNSA. Trimming at V came to 2 bases and at J to 2 bases, leaving 15 bases not matched to a gene. The CDR3 extends over 19 amino acids. CDR3 sequence (DNA): TGTGCCAGCAGCTTATATATTCTTGGCGGGGGGCGAAACACAGATACGCAGTATTTT. Protein: CASSLYILGGGRNTDTQYF.

The table lists this clone with a few counts. V gene TRBV7-2 combines with J gene TRBJ2-3, with TRBD1 matching over 11 bases. The germline CDR1 and CDR2 sequences are SGHTA and FQGNSA. Losses at the gene ends were 5 bases for V and 4 bases for J; bases not matched to a gene: 11. This CDR3 spans 17 amino acids. In nucleotides, the CDR3 is TGTGCCAGCAGCAAACCGGGACAGGGGGAATTTGCAGATACGCAGTATTTT. This encodes CASSKPGQGEFADTQYF.

This clone came up a few times. The rearrangement uses TRBV6-1 and TRBJ1-5, with a weak D call TRBD1 (5 bases). This CDR3 spans 13 amino acids. Germline lookup yields CDR1 MNHNS and CDR2 SASEGT. Trimming left V 5 bases short and J 7 bases short, with 12 bases between. The CDR3 DNA follows: TGTGCCAGCAGTATCGGGGGAGGACAGCCCCAGCATTTT. Its translation: CASSIGGGQPQHF.

This clone has only a few counts. In the same sample, other DNA sequences code for this CDR3. This chain connects TRBV7-9 to TRBJ2-3, with D unclear. Germline V gene data show CDR1 as SEHNR and CDR2 as FQNEAQ (reference sequence). This CDR3 contains 12 residues. The germline V and J ends were trimmed by 5 bases and 2 bases, with 5 bases remaining between them. The CDR3 reads CASSPSTDTQYF. For the CDR3, the DNA is TGTGCCAGCAGCCCCTCCACAGATACGCAGTATTTT.

The chain has TRBV7-3 and TRBJ1-2; 9 bases agree with TRBD1. From germline, CDR1 is SGHTA and CDR2 FQGTGA. The CDR3 spans 17 residues. Trimming at V came to 5 bases and at J to 6 bases, leaving 16 bases not matched to a gene. The chain's CDR3 is CASSPTGDREGLHGYTF. CDR3 DNA sequence: TGTGCCAGCAGCCCCACGGGGGACAGGGAGGGGTTGCATGGCTACACCTTC.

The chain carries TRBV4-3 and TRBJ2-7; possibly TRBD2 for D (7 bases). Germline V lookup: CDR1 LGHNA, CDR2 YSLEER. The CDR3 runs to 15 residues. V lost 5 bases and J lost 3, with 17 bases in between. In nucleotides, the CDR3 is TGCGCCAGCAGCTCAGGGGTTGGCGGGGGCTACGAGCAGTACTTC. It yields the protein CASSSGVGGGYEQYF.

This clone was seen a handful of times. This chain links TRBV7-6 with TRBJ2-7; D unresolved. CDR3 size: 14 residues. In germline, CDR1 is SGHVS, CDR2 FNYEAQ. Trimming pared 1 base from V and 4 bases from J, leaving 11 bases between. The CDR3 sequence: CASSLEGRDYEQYF. The CDR3 DNA reads TGTGCCAGCAGCTTAGAGGGTAGGGATTACGAGCAGTACTTC. The whole variable domain, remainder taken from reference TRBV7-6 and TRBJ2-7, is GAGVSQSPRYKVTKRGQDVALRCDPISGHVSLYWYRQALGQGPEFLTYFNYEAQQDKSGLPNDRFSAERPEGSISTLTIQRTEQRDSAMYRCASSLEGRDYEQYFGPGTRLTVT.

The chain employs TRBV27 and TRBJ2-1; 11 bases map to TRBD2. V lost 6 bases to trimming and J lost 6 bases; unmatched junction nucleotides: 13. The V gene's germline CDR1 is MNHEY and CDR2 SMNVEV (reference sequence). CDR3 size: 17 residues. Written as DNA, the CDR3 is TGTGCCAGCAGACCGGGACTAGCGGAAACTGCCTCCAATGAGCAGTTCTTC. This encodes CASRPGLAETASNEQFF.

This clone was observed a single time. The rearrangement joins TRBV14 to TRBJ2-7; no reliable D call. V was cut by 1 base and J by 2 bases, with 6 bases left in between. CDR3 length: 13 residues. Germline lookup yields CDR1 SGHDN and CDR2 FVKESK. The CDR3 DNA is TGTGCCAGCAGCCAAGGAGGTGCCTACGAGCAGTACTTC. Protein sequence: CASSQGGAYEQYF.

The rearrangement uses TRBV7-2 and TRBJ2-7; unclear D gene. V lost 1 base to trimming and J lost 2 bases, with 12 bases between them. The CDR3 loop spans 15 amino acids. In germline, CDR1 is SGHTA, CDR2 FQGNSA. This CDR3 reads CASSLDPNGPYEQYF. In DNA, the CDR3 is TGTGCCAGCAGCTTAGATCCCAACGGGCCCTACGAGCAGTACTTC. The full variable domain, with the rest looked up from reference TRBV7-2 and TRBJ2-7, is GAGVSQSPSNKVTEKGKDVELRCDPISGHTALYWYRQSLGQGLEFLIYFQGNSAPDKSGLPSDRFSAERTGGSVSTLTIQRTQQEDSAVYLCASSLDPNGPYEQYFGPGTRLTVT.

V gene TRBV4-1 combines with J gene TRBJ1-1; no reliable D call. Trimming removed 8 bases at V and 1 base at J, with 14 bases between. Germline CDR1 is MGHRA and CDR2 is YSYEKL. The CDR3 totals 14 residues. CDR3 DNA sequence: TGCGCCAGCCGAAATACGGGAAAGAACACTGAAGCTTTCTTT. It is translated as CASRNTGKNTEAFF.

This clone turned up a few times. The chain has TRBV29-1 and TRBJ1-3; 8 bases are a match to TRBD1. V shed 3 bases and J 1 base; nucleotides not matched to a gene: 2. The CDR3 covers 14 residues. Germline loops: CDR1 SQVTM, CDR2 ANQGSEA. The CDR3 region is CSVEDRESGNTIYF. CDR3 coding DNA: TGCAGCGTTGAGGACAGGGAATCTGGAAACACCATATATTTT.

This chain uses TRBV29-1 with TRBJ2-3, with D tentatively TRBD1 or TRBD2 (5 bases each). Deletions cut 1 base from V and 7 bases from J, with 15 bases between. This CDR3 region has 14 residues. From germline, CDR1 is SQVTM and CDR2 ANQGSEA. CDR3 region: CSVEVGWGYNTQYF. Written as DNA, the CDR3 is TGCAGCGTTGAAGTCGGGTGGGGGTATAATACGCAGTATTTT.

The chain joins TRBV5-6 to TRBJ2-7; D not resolved. Trimming pared 2 bases from V and 2 bases from J, leaving 8 bases between. The length of the CDR3 is 13 residues. The germline CDR1 and CDR2 sequences are SGHDT and YYEEEE. The CDR3 region is CASSFPGTYEQYF. CDR3 coding DNA: TGTGCCAGCAGCTTCCCAGGAACCTACGAGCAGTACTTC. Full variable domain (remainder filled in from reference TRBV5-6 and TRBJ2-7): DAGVTQSPTHLIKTRGQQVTLRCSPKSGHDTVSWYQQALGQGPQFIFQYYEEEERQRGNFPDRFSGHQFPNYSSELNVNALLLGDSALYLCASSFPGTYEQYFGPGTRLTVT.

The rearrangement links TRBV23-1 to TRBJ1-6; D gene unclear. TRBV23-1 is treated as an ORF (open reading frame) with a function not yet certain. This CDR3 comprises 15 residues. With 2 bases removed from V and 7 bases from J, the gap between germline ends came to 12 bases. The CDR3 loop is CASSQIGQSNSPLHF. The CDR3, as DNA: TGCGCCAGCAGTCAAATCGGGCAGAGCAATTCACCCCTCCACTTT.

The rearrangement joins TRBV9 to TRBJ2-1; 12 bases fit TRBD1. CDR3 length: 16 residues. Germline V gene sequence: CDR1 SGDLS, CDR2 YYNGEE. V shed 4 bases and J 9 bases; nucleotides not matched to a gene: 11. CDR3 bases: TGTGCCAGCAGCTCTAAAAGGGGACAGGGGGCGCTTGAGCAGTTCTTC. This codes for CASSSKRGQGALEQFF.

This chain links TRBV4-1 with TRBJ2-4; D is perhaps TRBD1 (5 bases). CDR1 is MGHRA and CDR2 is YSYEKL in the germline V gene. The CDR3 contains 13 residues. V gave up 4 bases and J gave up 5 bases, with 9 bases separating them. The CDR3 spells CASSPDMENIQYF. The CDR3 nucleotides are TGCGCCAGCAGCCCGGACATGGAAAACATTCAGTACTTC.

This clone has just a few counts. Other nucleotide sequences in the sample specify the same CDR3. The J gene is TRBJ1-2, the V gene TRBV13; 8 bases map to TRBD1. Germline trimming cut 5 bases from V and 8 bases from J; bases unmatched to any gene: 7. The CDR3 spans 13 residues. The germline V gene encodes CDR1 PRHDT and CDR2 FYEKMQ (reference sequence). DNA of the CDR3: TGTGCCAGCAGCCCCGGACAGGGAGGAGGCTACACCTTC. It codes for CASSPGQGGGYTF.

This chain connects TRBV4-3 to TRBJ2-7, with TRBD2 identical over 9 bases. The V gene end was trimmed by 0 bases and the J gene end by 5 bases; junction bases not matched to a gene: 8. The CDR3 has 16 residues. Germline V gene lookup returns CDR1 LGHNA and CDR2 YSLEER. DNA of the CDR3: TGCGCCAGCAGCCAAGATCCCGGCGGGGGGGCCCACGAGCAGTACTTC. This translates into CASSQDPGGGAHEQYF.

The chain combines TRBV6-5 with TRBJ1-1; D call uncertain. Per germline, CDR1 MNHEY and CDR2 SVGAGI. Trimming cost V 2 bases and J 1 base, with 11 bases left between them. This CDR3 is 15 amino acids long. Here the CDR3 reads CASSYGRTGNTEAFF. The CDR3 nucleotides read TGTGCCAGCAGTTACGGGAGGACGGGGAACACTGAAGCTTTCTTT.

V gene TRBV6-5 combines with J gene TRBJ2-7; no clear D gene. CDR1 and CDR2 from the germline V gene are MNHEY and SVGAGI. The ends were cut back, 4 bases at V and 1 base at J, with 11 bases in the middle. This CDR3 is 14 amino acids long. The CDR3 sequence is CASSSSPESYEQYF. The CDR3 DNA follows: TGTGCCAGCAGTTCTTCTCCGGAATCCTACGAGCAGTACTTC.

The sample holds a few counts of this clone. The chain couples TRBV29-1 to TRBJ2-3, with 7 positions matching TRBD2. CDR1 is SQVTM and CDR2 is ANQGSEA in the germline V gene. With 7 bases clipped from V and 2 bases from J, the junction kept 9 bases outside the gene matches. The CDR3 is made up of 14 amino acids. The CDR3 loop reads CSAWGGTDTDTQYF. The CDR3 DNA reads TGCAGCGCATGGGGGGGGACTGACACAGATACGCAGTATTTT.

Comments on this clone: Additional DNA sequences in this sample encode the identical CDR3. V and J are TRBV7-3 and TRBJ1-4; 7 bases map to TRBD1. Germline V gene lookup returns CDR1 SGHTA and CDR2 FQGTGA. The CDR3 length is 15 residues. V shed 5 bases, J shed 0 bases, and the junction held 3 bases outside the gene matches. Written as DNA, the CDR3 is TGTGCCAGCAGCCGTACAGGGGCAACTAATGAAAAACTGTTTTTT. This sequence encodes CASSRTGATNEKLFF.

The count of this clone is one. The chain joins TRBV13 to TRBJ1-5; TRBD1 matches 9 bases. The CDR3 has 15 residues. Germline V gene sequence: CDR1 PRHDT, CDR2 FYEKMQ (reference sequence). J gave up 5 bases and V 0 bases, and 2 bases lay outside the gene matches. CDR3 nucleotide sequence: TGTGCCAGCAGCTTAGGGGGACAGGGACATCAGCCCCAGCATTTT. The encoded protein is CASSLGGQGHQPQHF.

The chain links TRBV4-1 to TRBJ1-2, with D possibly being TRBD1 (5 bases). Trimming removed 4 bases at V and 3 bases at J, with 15 bases between. The CDR3 is 15 residues long. The germline CDR1 and CDR2 sequences are MGHRA and YSYEKL. The CDR3 DNA is TGCGCCAGCAGCCCCCTTAGAGGGGCGGACTATGGCTACACCTTC. It encodes CASSPLRGADYGYTF.

This clone has a handful of counts. The genes are TRBV29-1 and TRBJ1-2, with D maybe TRBD1 (6 bases). Germline loops: CDR1 SQVTM, CDR2 ANQGSEA. The CDR3 covers 13 residues. V lost 5 bases to trimming and J lost 6 bases, with 16 bases between them. The DNA for the CDR3 is TGCAGCGTTCCCCGGGGGGGCATCAATGGCTACACCTTC. Its translation: CSVPRGGINGYTF.

The chain joins TRBV19 to TRBJ2-5; no reliable D call. Germline CDR1 is LNHDA and CDR2 is SQIVND (reference sequence). The CDR3 has 13 residues. V was cut by 3 bases and J by 5 bases, with 10 bases left in between. CDR3 residues: CASSMGPPETQYF. As DNA, the CDR3 is TGTGCCAGTAGTATGGGCCCCCCGGAGACCCAGTACTTC.

The J gene is TRBJ1-1, the V gene TRBV7-8, with a possible D match to TRBD1 (5 bases). Looked up from germline, CDR1 is SGHVS and CDR2 is FQNEAQ. Trimming took off 5 bases at V and 6 bases at J, with 10 bases between the two ends. The CDR3 runs to 12 residues. CDR3 sequence (DNA): TGTGCCAGCAGCCCGACAGTTTCTGAAGCTTTCTTT. Protein sequence: CASSPTVSEAFF.

In its sample, this clone was seen once. The chain couples TRBV11-2 to TRBJ1-2; 12 positions match TRBD1. The junction had 7 bases not matched to a gene; V was cut back by 4 bases and J by 4 bases. The CDR3 extends over 16 amino acids. Germline values: CDR1 SGHAT, CDR2 FQNNGV. DNA of the CDR3: TGTGCCAGCAGCTCCGGGACAGGGGGCGCTTCCTATGGCTACACCTTC. Translating gives CASSSGTGGASYGYTF.